This T cell receptor beta chain appears in the sequencing data of a study of shared clonotypes between healthy human individuals. In the CD4+ fraction, cells were divided into CD45RA+ naive and CD45RA-negative memory subsets. The method was immunoSEQ multiplex PCR; TCRdb's version includes in-frame clones alone and lacks a portion of them. The table lists 2 million to 2.5 million clones, 90% to 95% of them singletons. J lost 1 base, V lost 4 bases, and 6 bases had no gene match. The CDR3 covers 16 residues. The germline V gene has CDR1 ENHRY and CDR2 SYGVKD. The receptor's source is a man between 18 and 35 years old in good health. Some clones in this sample may be carry-over from other donors' samples. The V gene is TRBV10-3, the J gene TRBJ2-3; 9 bases align to TRBD1. The source material was naive CD4+ T cells from PBMCs. The subset was: CD45RA+ positively selected. The CDR3 nucleotides read TGTGCCATCAGTGGAACAGGGGGCGGAGGCACAGATACGCAGTATTTT. Translated: CAISGTGGGGTDTQYF.